This entry lists 10 T cell receptor beta chains sequenced from one sample in a study of blood T cell repertoires in COVID-19. The protocol was immunoSEQ multiplex PCR, while the TCRdb copy is restricted to in-frame clones and leaves out a portion. There are some 140,000 clones in the sample; 70% to 85% occur only once, and approximately 0.63% lies in the top ten. Material for sequencing was peripheral blood. All receptors come from a man in his sixties with COVID-19, enrolled during active disease.

CDR3 amino acids: CASSLARVAGNGQFF. CDR3 in DNA: TGTGCCAGCAGCTTAGCGCGGGTAGCGGGAAACGGGCAGTTCTTC. The chain uses TRBV7-9 and TRBJ2-1; 8 bases fit TRBD2. Germline lookup yields CDR1 SEHNR and CDR2 FQNEAQ (reference sequence). This CDR3 spans 15 amino acids. Trimming at V came to 0 bases and at J to 12 bases, leaving 10 bases not matched to a gene.

The chain combines TRBV25-1 with TRBJ1-1, with D unclear. The CDR3 has 14 residues. Trimming took 3 bases from V and 1 from J, leaving 9 bases between them. Germline loops: CDR1 MGHDK, CDR2 SYGVNS. CDR3 residues: CASSERFENTEAFF. In nucleotides, the CDR3 is TGTGCCAGCAGTGAGCGGTTTGAGAACACTGAAGCTTTCTTT.

The CDR3 protein is CASWKGGQTDTQYF. Here the CDR3 DNA reads TGTGCCAGCTGGAAGGGGGGGCAGACAGATACGCAGTATTTT. The rearrangement joins TRBV2 to TRBJ2-3; D possibly corresponds to TRBD2 (7 bases). Trimming took 8 bases from V and 3 from J, leaving 15 bases between them. The CDR3 is 14 amino acids. Looked up from germline, CDR1 is SNHLY and CDR2 is FYNNEI.

The chain has TRBV19 and TRBJ1-5; 9 positions match TRBD1. Germline lookup yields CDR1 LNHDA and CDR2 SQIVND (reference sequence). The CDR3 loop spans 14 amino acids. J gave up 6 bases and V 6 bases, and 6 bases lay outside the gene matches. The CDR3 DNA reads TGTGCCAGTAGCGTCGACAGGGGGGTTCAGCCCCAGCATTTT. Encoded protein: CASSVDRGVQPQHF.

The chain links TRBV28 to TRBJ2-4, with 8 nucleotides matching TRBD2. The CDR3 extends over 18 amino acids. After removal of 3 bases from V and 2 bases from J, the junction contained 12 bases not matched to a gene. The germline V gene encodes CDR1 MDHEN and CDR2 SYDVKM. The CDR3 nucleotides are TGTGCCAGCAGTTTCTTGGGCGGGGGGTCTGGGTCCAAAAACATTCAGTACTTC. Protein product: CASSFLGGGSGSKNIQYF.

This chain uses TRBV18 with TRBJ1-1, with TRBD1 identical over 11 bases. Germline V lookup: CDR1 KGHSH, CDR2 LQKENI. J gave up 5 bases and V 0 bases, and 5 bases lay outside the gene matches. There are 16 residues in the CDR3. The DNA for the CDR3 is TGTGCCAGCTCACCACCGGGACAGGGGGGGAGGACTGAAGCTTTCTTT. As protein: CASSPPGQGGRTEAFF.

The chain is built from TRBV4-3 and TRBJ1-3; D gene uncertain. Trimming took off 0 bases at V and 0 bases at J, with 9 bases between the two ends. Germline V gives CDR1 LGHNA, CDR2 YSLEER. The CDR3 loop spans 16 amino acids. CDR3 protein: CASSQDLVASGNTIYF. The CDR3, as DNA: TGCGCCAGCAGCCAAGATCTTGTGGCCTCTGGAAACACCATATATTTT.

V usage is TRBV14 and J usage is TRBJ2-1, with 11 bases lining up with TRBD1. The germline V gene encodes CDR1 SGHDN and CDR2 FVKESK. V lost 4 bases to trimming and J lost 4 bases; unmatched junction nucleotides: 6. The CDR3 is made up of 16 amino acids. CDR3 nucleotide sequence: TGTGCCAGCAGCCCGTCCGGGACAGGGGGATACAATGAGCAGTTCTTC. Translating it yields CASSPSGTGGYNEQFF.

The V call is TRBV19, the J call TRBJ2-1; possible D gene TRBD2, 5 bases. Looked up from germline, CDR1 is LNHDA and CDR2 is SQIVND (reference sequence). This CDR3 has 14 residues. The germline V and J ends were trimmed by 4 bases and 4 bases, with 11 bases remaining between them. The CDR3 protein is CASSRGAGYNEQFF. Written as DNA, the CDR3 is TGTGCCAGTAGTAGGGGTGCGGGTTACAATGAGCAGTTCTTC.

J is TRBJ1-2 and V is TRBV24-1; D gene unclear. With 0 bases removed from V and 2 bases from J, the gap between germline ends came to 6 bases. Germline CDR1 KGHDR, CDR2 SFDVKD. The CDR3 is 14 residues long. The CDR3 region has the DNA TGTGCCACCAGTGATTTGACTTTAAACTATGGCTACACCTTC. Residues: CATSDLTLNYGYTF.